The 17 T cell receptor beta chains below all came from one sample that was sequenced in a study of regulatory T cells in long-lasting Graves disease. The time point is: newly diagnosed GD, antithyroid drugs for less than 3 months. Making the TCR library involved RNA that had been extracted from PBMCs. Assembly of TCR beta libraries relied on iRepertoire HTBI primers together with Arm-PCR of CDR3 regions. TCRdb redid the calling of the multiplex PCR reads with MiXCR, one entry per CDR3 protein. The table records 450,000 to 600,000 distinct CDR3 sequences, about a sixth of them present only once. A further study also used this sample, focusing on T cells in Graves' hyperthyroidism and ophthalmopathy.

Sample: peripheral blood mononuclear cells (PBMCs), taken at new diagnosis, from a patient treated with antithyroid drugs. These receptors originate from a man aged 35 to 55 with Graves disease.

This clonotype was detected ten times or more. CDR3 sequence (DNA): TGCAGTGCAACGACGGATGGGTACAATGAGCAGTTCTTC. It yields the protein CSATTDGYNEQFF. The chain employs TRBV20-1 and TRBJ2-1; D is undetermined. Germline CDR1 reads DFQATT; CDR2 reads SNEGSKA (reference sequence). Trimming pared 6 bases from V and 4 bases from J, leaving 13 bases between. This CDR3 has 13 residues.

This clonotype was observed at least ten times. The chain links TRBV30 to TRBJ2-6; D is possibly TRBD2 (6 bases). Trimming removed 8 bases at V and 2 bases at J, with 10 bases between. The CDR3 runs to 13 residues. Per the germline V gene, CDR1 is GTSNPN and CDR2 is SVGIG (reference sequence). This chain's CDR3 is CARTGAGANVLTF. The CDR3 DNA follows: TGTGCCCGTACGGGGGCTGGGGCCAACGTCCTGACTTTC.

This clonotype was seen many times. This chain connects TRBV18 to TRBJ1-1, with D possibly matching TRBD1 (5 bases). Germline values: CDR1 KGHSH, CDR2 LQKENI. The CDR3 length is 13 residues. With 5 bases removed from V and 7 bases from J, the gap between germline ends came to 14 bases. CDR3 residues: CASSTGPRDEAFF. The CDR3 bases are TGTGCCAGCTCAACAGGACCCCGGGATGAAGCTTTCTTT. The whole variable domain, filled in from reference TRBV18 and TRBJ1-1, reads NAGVMQNPRHLVRRRGQEARLRCSPMKGHSHVYWYRQLPEEGLKFMVYLQKENIIDESGMPKERFSAEFPKEGPSILRIQQVVRGDSAAYFCASSTGPRDEAFFGQGTRLTVV.

CDR3 bases: TGTGCCAGCACCCCGGGACAGCAATACTACGAGCAGTACTTC. Amino acids: CASTPGQQYYEQYF. This chain connects TRBV12-3 or TRBV12-4 to TRBJ2-7; 7 bases are shared with TRBD1. This CDR3 region has 14 residues. V lost 7 bases and J lost 3; bases outside the gene matches: 9.

The CDR3: CATSRRPDGEQFF. The CDR3 nucleotides are TGTGCCACCAGCAGAAGGCCCGACGGTGAGCAGTTCTTC. The chain employs TRBV15 and TRBJ2-1; D ambiguous. This CDR3 comprises 13 residues. Trimming shortened V by 2 bases and J by 9 bases, and 11 bases separated the two germline ends. Germline CDR1 reads LNHNV; CDR2 reads YYDKDF (reference sequence). The entire variable domain, with the rest obtained from reference TRBV15 and TRBJ2-1, is as follows: DAMVIQNPRYQVTQFGKPVTLSCSQTLNHNVMYWYQQKSSQAPKLLFHYYDKDFNNEADTPDNFQSRRPNTSFCFLDIRSPGLGDTAMYLCATSRRPDGEQFFGPGTRLTVL.

This clonotype was seen a handful of times. The chain carries TRBV27 and TRBJ2-1; D is undetermined. The CDR3 is made up of 16 amino acids. CDR1 is MNHEY, CDR2 SMNVEV, per germline (reference sequence). The V gene lost 2 bases and the J gene lost 4 bases, with 15 bases spanning the gap. The CDR3 region has the DNA TGTGCCAGCAGTTTAAACCCAATGACGGCATACAATGAGCAGTTCTTC. This encodes CASSLNPMTAYNEQFF.

In regard to this clonotype: One end of the junction fails to match germline, which may point to a read error. V and J are TRBV20-1 and TRBJ1-2, with 8 bases matching TRBD1. The CDR3 runs 10 residues. Germline CDR1 reads DFQATT; CDR2 reads SNEGSKA (reference sequence). The CDR3 region has the DNA TGCAGCCCCAGGGGGCTCGGCTACATCTTC. This translates into CSPRGLGYIF.

The sample holds many counts of this clonotype. V is TRBV24-1 and J is TRBJ2-7, with 7 bases fitting TRBD1. V trimming: 3 bases; J trimming: 0 bases; junction bases outside the gene matches: 4. This CDR3 is built from 15 residues. In germline, CDR1 is KGHDR, CDR2 SFDVKD. CDR3 amino acids: CATSDPGTVSYEQYF. DNA for the CDR3: TGTGCCACCAGTGATCCCGGGACAGTCTCCTACGAGCAGTACTTC.

This clonotype has ten or more counts. The CDR3 loop is CASSFSRAVGELFF. DNA for the CDR3: TGCGCCAGCAGCTTTTCTAGAGCGGTCGGGGAGCTGTTTTTT. The chain has TRBV5-1 and TRBJ2-2; D is perhaps TRBD2 (5 bases). The germline V gene has CDR1 SGHRS and CDR2 YFSETQ. CDR3 length equals 14 residues. Trimming pared 2 bases from V and 7 bases from J, leaving 12 bases between.

There are many counts of this clonotype. V usage is TRBV3-1 and J usage is TRBJ2-5; D is undetermined. V gave up 6 bases and J gave up 4 bases, with 9 bases separating them. CDR1 and CDR2 (germline): LGHDT, YNNKEL (reference sequence). This CDR3 has 12 residues. The CDR3 is CASSPLGETQYF. As DNA, the CDR3 is TGTGCCAGCAGTCCTCTAGGAGAGACCCAGTACTTC.

On this clonotype itself: Possible read error: a much larger clone is one base away. The rearrangement links TRBV20-1 to TRBJ2-5; no clear D gene. The germline V gene has CDR1 DFQATT and CDR2 SNEGSKA (reference sequence). The CDR3 totals 14 residues. Here the CDR3 reads CSAREKTSSETRYF. CDR3 nucleotide sequence: TGCAGTGCTAGAGAAAAGACAAGTTCGGAGACCCGGTACTTC.

This clonotype was detected ten times or more. The chain uses TRBV12-3 or TRBV12-4 and TRBJ2-7; 10 nucleotides agree with TRBD1. After removal of 6 bases from V and 4 bases from J, the junction contained 3 bases not matched to a gene. The CDR3 is 13 amino acids. This chain's CDR3 is CASRRDRGYEQYF. Written as DNA, the CDR3 is TGTGCCAGCAGGAGGGACAGGGGTTACGAGCAGTACTTC.

This clonotype was observed at least ten times. The rearrangement links TRBV7-8 to TRBJ2-7, with TRBD1 matching 10 bases. CDR3 length: 15 residues. The germline CDR1 and CDR2 sequences are SGHVS and FQNEAQ. The trim removed 1 base at V and 6 bases at J, leaving 6 bases unmatched. The CDR3 reads CASSLDGQGGGEQYF. The CDR3 nucleotides are TGTGCCAGCAGCTTAGATGGACAGGGGGGCGGCGAGCAGTACTTC.

The chain joins TRBV20-1 to TRBJ1-2; D is undetermined. The V gene lost 5 bases and the J gene lost 8 bases, with 12 bases spanning the gap. The CDR3 extends over 11 amino acids. Germline V CDR1 and CDR2: DFQATT, SNEGSKA (reference sequence). The CDR3 DNA follows: TGCAGTGCTCGAGGCCCGGAAGGCTACACCTTC. Translating it yields CSARGPEGYTF.

This clonotype was counted many times. The J gene is TRBJ2-1, the V gene TRBV7-8, with D possibly matching TRBD2 (5 bases). The germline gives CDR1 SGHVS, CDR2 FQNEAQ. CDR3 length: 15 residues. V lost 5 bases and J 0 bases, leaving 11 bases between the germline ends. The CDR3 loop is CASSPRTSSYNEQFF. In DNA, the CDR3 is TGTGCCAGCAGCCCTCGTACTAGCTCCTACAATGAGCAGTTCTTC.

This clonotype was seen many times. The CDR3 is CASSLAGGATNEKLFF. The CDR3 nucleotides read TGTGCCAGCAGTTTGGCAGGGGGTGCAACTAATGAAAAACTGTTTTTT. This rearrangement joins TRBV12-3 or TRBV12-4 to TRBJ1-4, with 7 positions matching TRBD1. Losses at the gene ends were 3 bases for V and 0 bases for J; bases not matched to a gene: 4. The length of the CDR3 is 16 residues.

The rearrangement links TRBV9 to TRBJ2-3; TRBD2 aligns across 7 bases. The V segment lost 0 bases and the J segment 4 bases; nucleotides outside the gene matches: 8. The CDR3 consists of 16 residues. The germline gives CDR1 SGDLS, CDR2 YYNGEE. The CDR3 region has the DNA TGTGCCAGCAGCGTAGTGGGGGAGGGCCGGGCAGATACGCAGTATTTT. This translates into CASSVVGEGRADTQYF.